A selection of T cell receptor beta chains follows, all from one sample in a study of T cell responses to AZD1222 COVID-19 vaccine. The repertoire was sequenced with immunoSEQ multiplex PCR; TCRdb's copy has only in-frame clones and lacks some. The sample has around 110,000 clones, around 88% seen once. The source was peripheral blood, collected on day 0 of AZD1222 vaccination. Every receptor here comes from an adult in good health. Each CDR3 is given without its conserved first and last residue. Each record gives: D gene, V gene, J gene, CDR3 protein. A D gene is named only where the DNA matches it firmly.

TRBD1	TRBV19	TRBJ1-2	ASRGDRGFCGYT
NA	TRBV19	TRBJ2-7	ASSRRATATTYEQY
NA	TRBV7-6	TRBJ1-1	ASSLRHYQGTEAF
TRBD1	TRBV7-6	TRBJ1-2	ASSAQPTGYYGYT
TRBD1	TRBV24-1	TRBJ1-5	ATSLGTASNQPQH
NA	TRBV19	TRBJ2-3	ASSNRGSSTDTQY
NA	TRBV11-2	TRBJ2-7	ASSFGGSYEQY
NA	TRBV28	TRBJ2-3	ASSTPSGHTDTQY
NA	TRBV19	TRBJ1-2	ASSPLGDYGYT
NA	TRBV25-1	TRBJ1-6	ASSEFHRVGYNSPLH
TRBD1	TRBV27	TRBJ2-3	ASSLDRAVFSSTDTQY
NA	TRBV29-1	TRBJ1-2	SVEEGQEGGYT
TRBD1	TRBV28	TRBJ1-2	ASSPPRDRKANYGYT
TRBD2	TRBV7-3	TRBJ2-2	ASSLGRLAGDTGELF
TRBD1	TRBV12-3/TRBV12-4	TRBJ1-2	ASRTGFYGYT
TRBD1	TRBV7-9	TRBJ2-7	ASSLAVAGGRYEQY
NA	TRBV7-9	TRBJ1-2	ASSSGGTGYT
NA	TRBV19	TRBJ1-1	ASSRGGSTEAF
TRBD2	TRBV7-2	TRBJ2-1	ASSLVFGLADYNEQF
NA	TRBV6-1	TRBJ1-2	ASSEGMRYGYT
NA	TRBV6-2/TRBV6-3	TRBJ1-5	ASSYRDQPQH
NA	TRBV11-1	TRBJ1-2	ASSLAWQEGYT
NA	TRBV4-2	TRBJ2-1	ASSQGAMAAGISYNEQF
NA	TRBV12-3/TRBV12-4	TRBJ1-2	ASSADNYGYT
TRBD1	TRBV6-5	TRBJ1-6	ASSYGDRLNSPLH
NA	TRBV6-5	TRBJ1-3	ASSFVWEGSRNTIY
TRBD2	TRBV7-8	TRBJ2-7	ASSLSFGEGYEQY
NA	TRBV4-2	TRBJ2-3	ASSHRVPQDTQY
TRBD1	TRBV27	TRBJ1-3	ASSPIQGAGSGNTIY
TRBD1	TRBV5-6	TRBJ2-1	ATTPLGQGTGHNEQF
NA	TRBV21-1	TRBJ2-6	ASSPPGGRGSGANVLT
NA	TRBV9	TRBJ1-3	ASSTGEGLGNTIY
NA	TRBV19	TRBJ2-5	ATGRQHQETQY
TRBD1	TRBV2	TRBJ1-6	ASRTGGNSPLH
TRBD1	TRBV27	TRBJ1-2	ASRTGTGGGYGYT
NA	TRBV19	TRBJ2-4	ASSIDLGTTNIQY
NA	TRBV7-9	TRBJ1-1	ASSALAHTNTEAF
NA	TRBV12-3/TRBV12-4	TRBJ1-2	ASRTTVNYGYT
TRBD1	TRBV5-1	TRBJ1-5	ASSSGTGLQPQH
NA	TRBV6-2/TRBV6-3	TRBJ2-3	ASSSHTHTGTDTQY
TRBD1	TRBV24-1	TRBJ1-2	ATSDTDRGSGYT
NA	TRBV7-9	TRBJ1-2	ASSTFSGSANYGYT
NA	TRBV7-9	TRBJ1-1	ASSLRTGNTEAF
TRBD1	TRBV19	TRBJ1-5	ASMGTGGSNQPQH
TRBD2	TRBV5-1	TRBJ2-3	ASSAGLGVDTQY
NA	TRBV7-3	TRBJ2-1	ASSLFRGGYNEQF
NA	TRBV9	TRBJ1-2	ASSVAPDIYGYT
TRBD1	TRBV7-2	TRBJ1-4	ASSLMDRANEKLF
NA	TRBV7-3	TRBJ1-1	ASSFSPTGGTEAF
TRBD2	TRBV7-6	TRBJ2-1	ASSSTSGTVYNEQF
NA	TRBV6-1	TRBJ1-1	ASSEGGAGTEAF
NA	TRBV7-2	TRBJ1-1	ASSLWGNTEAF